Listed here is a single T cell receptor beta chain. This CDR3 is built from 15 residues. CDR1 is MRHNA and CDR2 is SNTAGT in the germline V gene. The V end was cut by 4 bases, the J end by 2 bases, with 13 bases between. The sample comes from a study of cytomegalovirus exposure and HLA in healthy donors. With 60 Vbeta and 13 Jbeta primers, the PCR was carried out. The table came from immunoSEQ multiplex PCR; TCRdb's copy has only in-frame clones and leaves some out. The sample lists under 200,000 clones, approximately 80% occurring once. The TCR sequence derives from a woman younger than 35 in good health and CMV-seronegative. The sequenced sample was PBMCs. The chain recombines TRBV6-4 with TRBJ2-3; tentative D call: TRBD2 (7 bases). The CDR3 DNA sequence: TGTGCCAGCAGTGTCGGAGCGGGACACACAGATACGCAGTATTTT. Its protein is CASSVGAGHTDTQYF.